This T cell receptor (beta chain) appears in the sequencing data of a study of cytomegalovirus exposure and HLA in healthy donors. The study's findings and limits: Later analysis identified a missense DCLRE1C variant that was linked to TCR beta V- and J-gene trimming.

About this clone itself: Its antigen remains unknown.

The PCR used 60 Vbeta and 13 Jbeta primers. Method: immunoSEQ multiplex PCR; TCRdb's copy keeps in-frame clones and lacks some. The data show approximately 220,000 clones, around four fifths seen once. CDR3 length: 16 residues. CDR1 and CDR2 (germline): SGHTA, FQGNSA. V gave up 5 bases and J gave up 4 bases; unmatched junction bases: 13. The clonotype originates from a boy aged 2 to 9 in good health and CMV-seronegative. What was sequenced was PBMCs. The chain uses TRBV7-2 and TRBJ2-7; 8 nucleotides align to TRBD2. CDR3 sequence (DNA): TGTGCCAGCAGCCTGGCTCGGATAGCGGGATTGTACGAGCAGTACTTC. It translates to CASSLARIAGLYEQYF.